Presented here are 8 T cell receptor beta chains from one specimen sequenced in a study of T cell responses to AZD1222 COVID-19 vaccine. Profiling relied on immunoSEQ multiplex PCR, and the TCRdb table lists in-frame clones only, not all of them. The sample contains about 84,000 clones, 75% to 90% of which appear only once. The sample here was peripheral blood, taken 28 days after the second AZD1222 dose. These receptors came from an adult who received the AZD1222 COVID-19 vaccine.

This clone appeared a single time. The V and J genes are TRBV6-5 and TRBJ1-1; D not certain. Trimming pared 7 bases from V and 1 base from J, leaving 7 bases between. This CDR3 region has 12 residues. Germline CDR1 MNHEY, CDR2 SVGAGI. The CDR3 DNA reads TGTGCCAGCAATTGGGGGAACACTGAAGCTTTCTTT. This translates into CASNWGNTEAFF.

This chain joins TRBV15 and TRBJ2-1; TRBD2 matches 7 bases. The germline V gene has CDR1 LNHNV and CDR2 YYDKDF (reference sequence). The CDR3 consists of 16 residues. V shed 3 bases, J shed 6 bases, and the junction held 11 bases outside the gene matches. CDR3 loop: CATSSAPSGAGNEQFF. The CDR3 nucleotides are TGTGCCACCAGCAGTGCCCCTAGCGGTGCTGGCAATGAGCAGTTCTTC.

This chain uses TRBV7-6 with TRBJ2-3, with D perhaps TRBD2 (5 bases). The length of the CDR3 is 16 residues. Germline CDR1 SGHVS, CDR2 FNYEAQ. The V and J ends lost 4 bases and 0 bases respectively, with 14 bases between them. CDR3 region: CASSSQASSSTDTQYF. In nucleotides, the CDR3 is TGTGCCAGCAGCTCCCAAGCTAGCTCTAGCACAGATACGCAGTATTTT. Supplemented by reference TRBV7-6 and TRBJ2-3, the full variable domain reads GAGVSQSPRYKVTKRGQDVALRCDPISGHVSLYWYRQALGQGPEFLTYFNYEAQQDKSGLPNDRFSAERPEGSISTLTIQRTEQRDSAMYRCASSSQASSSTDTQYFGPGTRLTVL.

The chain is built from TRBV7-9 and TRBJ2-1; 8 nucleotides align to TRBD2. With V trimmed by 0 bases and J by 4 bases, 5 bases remained unmatched. From germline, CDR1 is SEHNR and CDR2 FQNEAQ (reference sequence). The CDR3 sequence is 16 residues long. CDR3 DNA sequence: TGTGCCAGCAGCTTAGCCCTGACTAGCGATTACAATGAGCAGTTCTTC. Translating gives CASSLALTSDYNEQFF.

This clone was detected only once. This rearrangement joins TRBV19 to TRBJ2-7; the D is unclear. This CDR3 comprises 15 residues. V gave up 7 bases and J gave up 4 bases, with 20 bases separating them. Germline values: CDR1 LNHDA, CDR2 SQIVND (reference sequence). CDR3 DNA: TGTGCCAGTATGAGATCACATACAGATCGGTACGAGCAGTACTTC. Translating it yields CASMRSHTDRYEQYF.

This rearrangement joins TRBV11-3 to TRBJ2-2; either TRBD1 or TRBD2 may supply D (6 bases each). Germline-derived CDR1 and CDR2 are SGHNT and YENEEA. The CDR3 sequence is 14 residues long. Trimming left V 3 bases short and J 6 bases short, with 11 bases between. DNA of the CDR3: TGTGCCAGCAGCTTGTGGGGGGCAGCCGGGGAGCTGTTTTTT. Translated: CASSLWGAAGELFF.

This chain links TRBV3-1 (or the pseudogene TRBV3-2) with TRBJ2-1, with 8 bases matching TRBD2. The CDR3 covers 14 residues. J was trimmed by 3 bases and V by 4 bases; bases with no gene match: 2. CDR1 LGHDT and CDR2 YNNKEL come from the germline V gene (reference sequence). CDR3 DNA sequence: TGTGCCAGCAGCCGGGCGGGGGGCTACAATGAGCAGTTCTTC. This gives the protein CASSRAGGYNEQFF.

The chain employs TRBV13 and TRBJ2-2; D remains ambiguous. The CDR3 runs 13 residues. Germline V lookup: CDR1 PRHDT, CDR2 FYEKMQ (reference sequence). Trimming removed 2 bases from V and 6 bases from J, with 7 bases in between. The CDR3 DNA follows: TGTGCCAGCAGCTTACTGCAGCCCGGGGAGCTGTTTTTT. Its protein product is CASSLLQPGELFF.